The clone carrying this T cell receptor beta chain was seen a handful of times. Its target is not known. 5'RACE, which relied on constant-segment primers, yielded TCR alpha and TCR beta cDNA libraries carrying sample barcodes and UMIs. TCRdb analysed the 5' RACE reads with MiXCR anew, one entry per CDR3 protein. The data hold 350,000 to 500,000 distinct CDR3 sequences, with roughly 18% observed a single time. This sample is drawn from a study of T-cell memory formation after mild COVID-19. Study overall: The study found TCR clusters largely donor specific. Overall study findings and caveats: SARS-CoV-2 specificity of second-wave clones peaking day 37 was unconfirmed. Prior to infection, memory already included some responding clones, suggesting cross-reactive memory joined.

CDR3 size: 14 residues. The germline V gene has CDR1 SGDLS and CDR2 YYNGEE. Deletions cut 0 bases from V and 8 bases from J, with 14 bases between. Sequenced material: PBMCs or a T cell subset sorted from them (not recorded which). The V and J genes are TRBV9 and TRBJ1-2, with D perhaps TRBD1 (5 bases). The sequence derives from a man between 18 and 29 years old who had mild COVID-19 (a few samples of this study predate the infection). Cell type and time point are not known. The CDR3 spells CASSVDGGTYGYTF. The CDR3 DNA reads TGTGCCAGCAGCGTAGATGGGGGGACTTACGGCTACACCTTC.